The T cell receptor (beta chain) described here comes from a study of tumor-infiltrating lymphocytes in primary liver carcinoma. As for the study in general: These patients were men and women whose ages were 30 to 69 years.

In its sample, this clonotype was seen many times. TCR beta cDNA was made from 500 ng total RNA with a constant-region primer. Slightly modified ARM-PCR, run as three nested multiplex PCR rounds, produced the TCR beta libraries. Rounds one and two of PCR, each of 10 cycles, were primed with TRBV1-TRBV30 forward primers and a C-beta reverse primer. From the multiplex PCR reads, TCRdb called clonotypes with MiXCR, one entry per CDR3 protein. The data show 250,000 to 350,000 distinct CDR3 sequences, around 50% seen once. Unsorted whole blood supplied the blood RNA, and germline DNA was isolated too. The CDR3 contains 16 residues. CDR1 SGHAT and CDR2 FQNNGV come from the germline V gene. Trimming shortened V by 1 base and J by 4 bases, and 16 bases separated the two germline ends.

This receptor was identified in a young woman with primary liver carcinoma and hepatitis B virus infection. The rearrangement uses TRBV11-2 and TRBJ1-1, with D uncertain. Sequencing input: peripheral blood. CDR3 amino acids: CASSLGRYERGTEAFF. CDR3 nucleotide sequence: TGTGCCAGCAGCTTAGGGAGGTACGAAAGAGGCACTGAAGCTTTCTTT.